This T cell receptor (beta chain) was identified during a study of OX40 agonist ivuxolimab in advanced cancers. Assay used: immunoSEQ multiplex PCR; TCRdb lists only in-frame clones, some missing. In the table there are about 120,000 clones, just under 95% of which are singletons. Enrollment shut out patients with autoimmune disease history or systemic immunosuppression. Study-wide findings and caveats: Partial responders treated at 0.1-3.0 mg/kg exhibited clonal expansion among the lowest measured.

The CDR3 extends over 14 amino acids. Trimming took off 6 bases at V and 3 bases at J, with 13 bases between the two ends. Germline CDR1 and CDR2: MNHEY and SMNVEV (reference sequence). Remarks on this clone: The antigen is not known.

The receptor was derived from an adult with an advanced solid tumor such as melanoma, head and neck, liver or kidney cancer. The material was CD4+ or CD8+ T cells sorted from blood, obtained in a trial of the OX40 agonist ivuxolimab. The chain links TRBV27 to TRBJ2-3; D call uncertain. For the CDR3, the DNA is TGTGCCAGCAGGCCTATGGGATCAACAGATACGCAGTATTTT. Amino acid sequence: CASRPMGSTDTQYF.